This T cell receptor beta chain was retrieved from a study of Ad26.COV2.S vaccination and SARS-CoV-2 variants. The CDR3 runs 14 residues. Trimming took off 0 bases at V and 6 bases at J, with 10 bases between the two ends. CDR1 is SGDLS and CDR2 is YYNGEE in the germline V gene. The protocol was immunoSEQ multiplex PCR, while the TCRdb copy is restricted to in-frame clones and leaves out a portion. The table includes about 480,000 clones, approximately 90% detected once. Described treatment: roughly 18 received Ad26.COV2.S at low or high dose, single or two shots; 5 received placebo; per-sample allocation not given. The study sampled participants on day 63 after the first vaccine or placebo injection.

The TCR comes from a person between 18 and 59 years old who received the Ad26.COV2.S COVID-19 vaccine or a placebo. The sequenced sample was peripheral blood, obtained in a trial of Ad26.COV2.S vaccine versus placebo. The chain employs TRBV9 and TRBJ2-1; unclear D gene. CDR3 bases: TGTGCCAGCAGCGTAGCTGGGCTATCCAATGAGCAGTTCTTC. Protein: CASSVAGLSNEQFF.